The 17 T cell receptor beta chains presented below share a single source sample, sequenced in a study of identical twins. TCRdb used MiXCR to reprocess the 5' RACE reads, holding one entry per CDR3 protein. The sample lists about 570,000 distinct CDR3 sequences, nearly 10% seen once, with more than 2.5% in the top ten. The same data also contributed to another study, on yellow fever vaccine responses in identical twins.

The sequencing sample was made of PBMCs. These receptors were taken from a woman aged 18-29 years in good health.

This clonotype was seen a few times. The rearrangement joins TRBV11-1 to TRBJ2-1; no clear D gene. The V gene's germline CDR1 is SGHAT and CDR2 FQDESV (reference sequence). The CDR3 is 18 amino acids. V lost 3 bases and J 8 bases, leaving 26 bases between the germline ends. DNA of the CDR3: TGTGCCAGCAGCTTCAACCCTAGGGTCCCCGGACGATACGATGAGCAGTTCTTC. Encoded protein: CASSFNPRVPGRYDEQFF.

The CDR3, as DNA: TGTGCCAGCAGCTTCGGTCGTGGGGGCTTCCACGAGCAGTACTTC. This codes for CASSFGRGGFHEQYF. The chain has TRBV7-9 and TRBJ2-7; tentative D call: TRBD1 (6 bases). Germline loops: CDR1 SEHNR, CDR2 FQNEAQ (reference sequence). The CDR3 contains 15 residues. V was cut by 3 bases and J by 5 bases, with 17 bases left in between. The variable domain in full, with the rest retrieved from reference TRBV7-9 and TRBJ2-7, is DTGVSQNPRHKITKRGQNVTFRCDPISEHNRLYWYRQTLGQGPEFLTYFQNEAQLEKSRLLSDRFSAERPKGSFSTLEIQRTEQGDSAMYLCASSFGRGGFHEQYFGPGTRLTVT.

This clonotype occurred a few times. This rearrangement joins TRBV13 to TRBJ2-1, with D tentatively TRBD2 (6 bases). Germline-derived CDR1 and CDR2 are PRHDT and FYEKMQ (reference sequence). V was pared by 5 bases and J by 1 base, with 15 bases between. The CDR3 covers 16 residues. CDR3: CASSPWGEPSYNEQFF. CDR3 DNA: TGTGCCAGCAGCCCCTGGGGGGAGCCGTCCTACAATGAGCAGTTCTTC. Full variable domain (missing parts from reference TRBV13 and TRBJ2-1): AAGVIQSPRHLIKEKRETATLKCYPIPRHDTVYWYQQGPGQDPQFLISFYEKMQSDKGSIPDRFSAQQFSDYHSELNMSSLELGDSALYFCASSPWGEPSYNEQFFGPGTRLTVL.

This clonotype appeared many times. V gene TRBV7-3 combines with J gene TRBJ2-2; D remains ambiguous. The V gene's germline CDR1 is SGHTA and CDR2 FQGTGA. The CDR3 covers 13 residues. V dropped 5 bases and J dropped 6 bases, with 10 bases sitting between them. The CDR3 DNA reads TGTGCCAGCAGCCCCCCCCTTGCCGGGGAGCTGTTTTTT. This encodes CASSPPLAGELFF.

The sample holds many counts of this clonotype. The gene calls are TRBV6-1 and TRBJ2-3, with 8 bases aligning to TRBD2. Germline V gene data show CDR1 as MNHNS and CDR2 as SASEGT. The junction had 10 bases not matched to a gene; V was cut back by 10 bases and J by 4 bases. The length of the CDR3 is 14 residues. The CDR3 region is CATGERERSDTQYF. The CDR3 bases are TGTGCCACCGGGGAGCGGGAGCGATCAGATACGCAGTATTTT.

This chain uses TRBV20-1 with TRBJ2-1; the match to TRBD1 covers 7 bases. The CDR3 is 13 amino acids. Germline V lookup: CDR1 DFQATT, CDR2 SNEGSKA (reference sequence). With 7 bases clipped from V and 5 bases from J, the junction kept 8 bases outside the gene matches. CDR3 region: CSERGQGDNEQFF. As DNA, the CDR3 is TGCAGTGAGAGGGGGCAGGGGGACAATGAGCAGTTCTTC.

The rearrangement uses TRBV6-2 or TRBV6-3 and TRBJ2-5, with TRBD1 matching 8 bases. The CDR3 has 16 residues. The junction had 9 bases not matched to a gene; V was cut back by 6 bases and J by 0 bases. Germline CDR1 is MNHEY and CDR2 is SVGEGT. CDR3: CASSQLLDRDQETQYF. The CDR3 nucleotides read TGTGCCAGCAGCCAACTCCTGGACAGGGACCAAGAGACCCAGTACTTC.

The chain joins TRBV10-3 to TRBJ2-1; no definite D call. V gave up 3 bases and J gave up 9 bases, with 12 bases separating them. From germline, CDR1 is ENHRY and CDR2 SYGVKD. The CDR3 spans 13 residues. The CDR3 sequence: CAISDQQGFEQFF. In DNA, the CDR3 is TGTGCCATCAGTGACCAGCAAGGGTTTGAGCAGTTCTTC.

V usage is TRBV24-1 and J usage is TRBJ1-1; no definite D call. CDR3 length: 12 amino acids. CDR1 is KGHDR and CDR2 is SFDVKD in the germline V gene. V was shortened by 3 bases and J by 7 bases, with 8 bases between the two germline ends. The CDR3 bases are TGTGCCACCAGTGATGTGGGTTATGAAGCTTTCTTT. It translates to CATSDVGYEAFF.

The chain is built from TRBV28 and TRBJ1-1; D is unresolved. CDR1 MDHEN and CDR2 SYDVKM come from the germline V gene. The CDR3 sequence is 15 residues long. Trimming stripped 3 bases from V and 1 base from J, with 12 bases between. The CDR3 DNA is TGTGCCAGCAGTTTCTTCCAGACTAAGAACACTGAAGCTTTCTTT. Its protein product is CASSFFQTKNTEAFF.

This clonotype was recorded a few times. J is TRBJ2-5 and V is TRBV7-2; no definite D call. The length of the CDR3 is 16 residues. V lost 0 bases and J 2 bases, leaving 13 bases between the germline ends. Looked up from germline, CDR1 is SGHTA and CDR2 is FQGNSA. CDR3 nucleotides: TGTGCCAGCAGCTTAGCCCAATCACGACATCAAGAGACCCAGTACTTC. As protein: CASSLAQSRHQETQYF.

This clonotype was seen repeatedly, ten times or more. The chain recombines TRBV12-3 or TRBV12-4 with TRBJ2-5; D tentatively fits TRBD1 or TRBD2 (5 bases each). This CDR3 has 13 residues. Trimming cost V 3 bases and J 5 bases, with 10 bases left between them. In DNA form, the CDR3 reads TGTGCCAGCAGTTTTTGGGGGAGCGAGACCCAGTACTTC. This codes for CASSFWGSETQYF.

This chain uses TRBV28 with TRBJ2-5, with TRBD1 matching over 11 bases. Germline CDR1 MDHEN, CDR2 SYDVKM. This CDR3 has 15 amino acids. Trimming at V came to 5 bases and at J to 5 bases, leaving 7 bases not matched to a gene. The CDR3 DNA reads TGTGCCAGCAGTAGCCGGACAGGGGGCCATGAGACCCAGTACTTC. As protein: CASSSRTGGHETQYF. Full variable domain (rest looked up from reference TRBV28 and TRBJ2-5): DVKVTQSSRYLVKRTGEKVFLECVQDMDHENMFWYRQDPGLGLRLIYFSYDVKMKEKGDIPEGYSVSREKKERFSLILESASTNQTSMYLCASSSRTGGHETQYFGPGTRLLVL.

Only a few counts were recorded for this clonotype. The chain joins TRBV5-6 to TRBJ2-5, with unresolved D. V was shortened by 4 bases and J by 6 bases, with 13 bases between the two germline ends. Germline lookup yields CDR1 SGHDT and CDR2 YYEEEE. The CDR3 is made up of 13 amino acids. The CDR3 loop reads CASSPGLRKTQYF. The CDR3, as DNA: TGTGCCAGCAGCCCCGGGCTCCGAAAGACCCAGTACTTC. Filled out from reference TRBV5-6 and TRBJ2-5, the complete variable domain reads DAGVTQSPTHLIKTRGQQVTLRCSPKSGHDTVSWYQQALGQGPQFIFQYYEEEERQRGNFPDRFSGHQFPNYSSELNVNALLLGDSALYLCASSPGLRKTQYFGPGTRLLVL.

The gene calls are TRBV10-3 and TRBJ2-7; 7 bases match TRBD2. The junction had 6 bases not matched to a gene; V was cut back by 3 bases and J by 4 bases. CDR3 length: 14 residues. Germline CDR1 and CDR2: ENHRY and SYGVKD. The DNA for the CDR3 is TGTGCCATCAGTGACTCGGGGGGAGGATACGAGCAGTACTTC. This gives the protein CAISDSGGGYEQYF.

This clonotype was seen repeatedly, ten times or more. The V gene is TRBV28, the J gene TRBJ2-7; 11 nucleotides align to TRBD1. Germline V gene sequence: CDR1 MDHEN, CDR2 SYDVKM. The CDR3 runs to 15 residues. The V gene end was trimmed by 5 bases and the J gene end by 3 bases; junction bases not matched to a gene: 6. This CDR3 is CASSTRDRGYYEQYF. CDR3 nucleotide sequence: TGTGCCAGCAGTACCCGGGACAGGGGGTACTACGAGCAGTACTTC.

This clonotype was seen a few times. V is TRBV9 and J is TRBJ1-1; D is unresolved. The V end was cut by 0 bases, the J end by 1 base, with 7 bases between. Germline CDR1 SGDLS, CDR2 YYNGEE. The CDR3 loop spans 14 amino acids. The CDR3 is CASSVAPGNTEAFF. Here the CDR3 DNA reads TGTGCCAGCAGCGTAGCCCCAGGGAACACTGAAGCTTTCTTT.